The present T cell receptor (beta chain) was sequenced within a study of post-analysis software for immune sequencing data. Across the study: The disease courses covered relapsing-remitting, secondary progressive and progressive-relapsing multiple sclerosis.

Findings of the study overall: Roughly five TRBV segments appeared more often in patients than in controls, and TRBV5-6, TRBV5-1 and TRBV20-1 were among these. Samples from one preparation batch, clustered by F measure, grouped strongly together. The study found significantly lower normalized Chao1 diversity in multiple sclerosis patients than in controls.

This CDR3 has 14 amino acids. CDR1 is MNHEY and CDR2 is SVGAGI in the germline V gene. The ends were cut back, 7 bases at V and 1 base at J, with 12 bases in the middle. Unique molecular identifiers featured in each of the TCR beta cDNA libraries. TCRdb re-called the PCR reads with MiXCR, one entry per CDR3 protein. The repertoire holds some 450,000 distinct CDR3 sequences, with roughly 46% as singletons. Details on this clonotype: The antigen remains unidentified.

Specimen: blood. This clonotype originated in a girl under 18 with multiple sclerosis. The V and J genes are TRBV6-5 and TRBJ2-3, with D perhaps matching TRBD2 (6 bases). The CDR3 DNA sequence: TGTGCCAGCAAGGCGGGAAGGGGCACAGATACGCAGTATTTT. Its protein product is CASKAGRGTDTQYF.